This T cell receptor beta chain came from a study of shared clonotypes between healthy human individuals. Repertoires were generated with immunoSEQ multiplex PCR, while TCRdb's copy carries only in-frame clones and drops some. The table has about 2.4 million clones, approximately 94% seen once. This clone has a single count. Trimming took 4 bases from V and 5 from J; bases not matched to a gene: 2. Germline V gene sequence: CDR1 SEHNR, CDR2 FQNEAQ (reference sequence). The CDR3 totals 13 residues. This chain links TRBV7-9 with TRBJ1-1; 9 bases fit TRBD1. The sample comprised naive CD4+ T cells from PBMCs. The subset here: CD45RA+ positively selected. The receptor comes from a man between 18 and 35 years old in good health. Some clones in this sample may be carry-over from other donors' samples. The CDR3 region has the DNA TGTGCCAGCAGCTCCGGGACAGGGACTGAAGCTTTCTTT. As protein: CASSSGTGTEAFF.